The clone carrying this T cell receptor beta chain appeared a few times. Its target is not known. The data were obtained in a study of cytomegalovirus exposure and HLA in healthy donors. Study-level points and caveats: Confirmation was obtained in vitro that a few CMV-associated chains are specific for CMV antigens.

The germline V gene encodes CDR1 LNHDA and CDR2 SQIVND (reference sequence). V was pared by 4 bases and J by 12 bases, with 10 bases of the junction left unmatched. The CDR3 spans 14 residues. PCR involved 60 Vbeta and 13 Jbeta primers. The protocol was immunoSEQ multiplex PCR, while the TCRdb copy is restricted to in-frame clones and leaves out a portion. The table lists 85,000 to 90,000 clones, about 80% of them singletons. The TCR was taken from a man aged 25 to 40 in good health and CMV-seropositive. The chain links TRBV19 to TRBJ2-3, with 10 positions matching TRBD2. The sequenced sample was PBMCs. The DNA of the CDR3 is TGTGCCAGTAGTAACACCAACCTAGCGGGGGTACAGTATTTT. It codes for CASSNTNLAGVQYF.